Below, 11 T cell receptor beta chains from the same sample are listed, as sequenced in a study of graft-versus-host responses after intestinal transplantation. No antigens are known for them. Profiling relied on immunoSEQ multiplex PCR, and the TCRdb table lists in-frame clones only, not all of them. The sample carries about 96,000 clones, 90% to 95% recorded once. Sequenced here: unstimulated CD4+ T cells sorted from spleen or lymph node cells, sampled before intestinal transplant. These receptors were collected from a human donor who received an intestinal transplant.

The chain carries TRBV30 and TRBJ1-1, with TRBD1 matching over 9 bases. CDR1 and CDR2 from the germline V gene are GTSNPN and SVGIG (reference sequence). The length of the CDR3 is 14 residues. J was trimmed by 6 bases and V by 3 bases; bases with no gene match: 8. Here the CDR3 DNA reads TGTGCCTGGAGCGGAGGACAGGGGATCCCTGAAGCTTTCTTT. It specifies CAWSGGQGIPEAFF.

This chain connects TRBV6-5 to TRBJ1-4, with 10 bases lining up with TRBD1. J gave up 6 bases and V 6 bases, and 4 bases lay outside the gene matches. Germline CDR1 and CDR2: MNHEY and SVGAGI. The CDR3 contains 14 residues. CDR3 coding DNA: TGTGCCAGCAGCTCCGGGACAGGGGATGAAAAACTGTTTTTT. Amino acids: CASSSGTGDEKLFF.

The chain uses TRBV5-4 and TRBJ2-1; a possible D gene is TRBD1 (5 bases). V dropped 2 bases and J dropped 2 bases, with 11 bases sitting between them. Germline V lookup: CDR1 SGHNT, CDR2 YYREEE (reference sequence). This CDR3 is 15 amino acids long. The CDR3 DNA reads as TGTGCCAGCAGCTTCGCTGGGGCAACCTACAATGAGCAGTTCTTC. Residues: CASSFAGATYNEQFF.

This clone was recorded once. This chain links TRBV4-2 with TRBJ2-7; TRBD1 matches 9 bases. V was pared by 1 base and J by 5 bases, with 12 bases of the junction left unmatched. The CDR3 extends over 17 amino acids. Germline V gene sequence: CDR1 LGHNA, CDR2 YNFKEQ. In nucleotides, the CDR3 is TGTGCCAGCAGCCAAGCTAGTCCCGGGACAGGGATACACGAGCAGTACTTC. It is translated as CASSQASPGTGIHEQYF.

This clone was picked up a small number of times. The chain has TRBV7-9 and TRBJ1-1, with TRBD1 as a possible D gene (5 bases). This CDR3 is built from 16 residues. The V end was cut by 1 base, the J end by 5 bases, with 17 bases between. CDR1 and CDR2 (germline): SEHNR, FQNEAQ (reference sequence). The CDR3 reads CASSLVTIQGITEAFF. CDR3 DNA sequence: TGTGCCAGCAGCTTAGTGACAATCCAGGGCATTACTGAAGCTTTCTTT.

The chain uses TRBV9 and TRBJ1-2, with D possibly TRBD1 on 5 matching bases. The CDR3 is 14 residues long. With 4 bases removed from V and 8 bases from J, the gap between germline ends came to 18 bases. The germline gives CDR1 SGDLS, CDR2 YYNGEE. The CDR3 loop reads CASSSRTSGGGYTF. The CDR3 DNA reads as TGTGCCAGCAGCTCGAGGACAAGCGGAGGGGGCTACACCTTC.

CDR3 bases: TGTGCCAGCAGTGAGGAACAGGGGCCTCAGCCCCAGCATTTT. It encodes CASSEEQGPQPQHF. J is TRBJ1-5 and V is TRBV2; 7 bases agree with TRBD1. CDR3 length equals 14 residues. V lost 3 bases and J lost 6; bases outside the gene matches: 5. The germline V gene encodes CDR1 SNHLY and CDR2 FYNNEI.

The V gene is TRBV4-3, the J gene TRBJ2-5; D is undetermined. The CDR3 runs 13 residues. The germline V and J ends were trimmed by 4 bases and 5 bases, with 11 bases remaining between them. Germline V CDR1 and CDR2: LGHNA, YSLEER. CDR3 residues: CASSRQDGETQYF. The DNA for the CDR3 is TGCGCCAGCAGCCGCCAGGATGGGGAGACCCAGTACTTC.

This chain's CDR3 is CASSPAKETQYF. CDR3 sequence (DNA): TGTGCCAGCTCACCAGCTAAAGAGACCCAGTACTTC. V and J are TRBV18 and TRBJ2-5; D is undetermined. V was pared by 2 bases and J by 3 bases, with 4 bases between. CDR1 KGHSH and CDR2 LQKENI come from the germline V gene. The CDR3 is 12 amino acids.

The chain links TRBV30 to TRBJ1-2, with no clear D. This CDR3 has 13 amino acids. Per the germline V gene, CDR1 is GTSNPN and CDR2 is SVGIG (reference sequence). The ends were cut back, 1 base at V and 4 bases at J, with 10 bases in the middle. The CDR3: CAWSAQIFYGYTF. The CDR3, as DNA: TGTGCCTGGAGTGCACAGATATTCTATGGCTACACCTTC.

V usage is TRBV29-1 and J usage is TRBJ2-2; perhaps TRBD2 as D (6 bases). Germline loops: CDR1 SQVTM, CDR2 ANQGSEA. V lost 0 bases and J 1 base, leaving 12 bases between the germline ends. This CDR3 region has 16 residues. The CDR3 sequence is CSVEDRVGGNTGELFF. As DNA, the CDR3 is TGCAGCGTTGAAGATAGGGTGGGAGGGAACACCGGGGAGCTGTTTTTT.